These 16 T cell receptor beta chains were all obtained from the same sample, sequenced in a study of cytomegalovirus exposure and HLA in healthy donors. Primers: 60 Vbeta forward and 13 Jbeta reverse. Data came from immunoSEQ multiplex PCR; TCRdb stores just in-frame clones and leaves some out. The table records 150,000 or so clones, 77% of them present only once. The sample consisted of PBMCs. These TCRs come from a woman aged 25 to 39 in good health and CMV-seronegative.

This chain links TRBV4-3 with TRBJ2-1, with 7 bases lining up with TRBD2. Germline values: CDR1 LGHNA, CDR2 YSLEER. The CDR3 spans 15 residues. The trim removed 0 bases at V and 6 bases at J, leaving 5 bases unmatched. CDR3 bases: TGCGCCAGCAGCCAAGAAGGGACTACTTTCAATGAGCAGTTCTTC. Translating gives CASSQEGTTFNEQFF.

This chain joins TRBV27 and TRBJ1-1, with D possibly being TRBD1 (6 bases). V was cut by 3 bases and J by 11 bases, with 13 bases left in between. Per germline, CDR1 MNHEY and CDR2 SMNVEV (reference sequence). The CDR3 is 12 amino acids. CDR3 amino acids: CASSFPRGVAFF. The CDR3 nucleotides read TGTGCCAGCAGTTTTCCCAGGGGTGTGGCTTTCTTT.

The CDR3 DNA reads TGTGCCAGCAGCGCCTTAGCGGGAGGACACTACGAGCAGTACTTC. This translates into CASSALAGGHYEQYF. The chain links TRBV9 to TRBJ2-7, with 10 nucleotides matching TRBD2. In germline, CDR1 is SGDLS, CDR2 YYNGEE. This CDR3 has 15 residues. The trim removed 3 bases at V and 3 bases at J, leaving 6 bases unmatched. The variable domain in full, completed from reference TRBV9 and TRBJ2-7, reads DSGVTQTPKHLITATGQRVTLRCSPRSGDLSVYWYQQSLDQGLQFLIQYYNGEERAKGNILERFSAQQFPDLHSELNLSSLELGDSALYFCASSALAGGHYEQYFGPGTRLTVT.

The chain has TRBV27 and TRBJ2-5, with D possibly matching TRBD2 (5 bases). Trimming pared 3 bases from V and 1 base from J, leaving 9 bases between. Germline CDR1 reads MNHEY; CDR2 reads SMNVEV (reference sequence). The CDR3 is made up of 14 amino acids. This CDR3 is CASSFIGVQETQYF. CDR3 coding DNA: TGTGCCAGCAGTTTTATCGGGGTCCAAGAGACCCAGTACTTC.

V is TRBV9 and J is TRBJ1-2; perhaps TRBD1 as D (5 bases). V dropped 7 bases and J dropped 3 bases, with 22 bases sitting between them. The length of the CDR3 is 16 residues. Per the germline V gene, CDR1 is SGDLS and CDR2 is YYNGEE. The CDR3 DNA is TGTGCCAGCCGCCTCCACGACGACAGAGAGTACTATGGCTACACCTTC. Its protein is CASRLHDDREYYGYTF.

A single count supports this clone. V usage is TRBV5-8 and J usage is TRBJ2-4, with D possibly matching TRBD2 (6 bases). Trimming cost V 4 bases and J 7 bases, with 15 bases left between them. Germline values: CDR1 SGHTS, CDR2 YDEGEE. The length of the CDR3 is 14 residues. The CDR3 nucleotides are TGTGCCAGCAGCCCCGGAGGGTCATCGAACATTCAGTACTTC. This sequence encodes CASSPGGSSNIQYF.

CDR3 amino acids: CASSLAGTRGGGYTF. The CDR3 DNA is TGTGCCAGCAGCTTGGCCGGAACCCGAGGTGGCGGCTACACCTTC. The chain has TRBV5-4 and TRBJ1-2; D gene unclear. The V end lost 0 bases, the J end lost 8 bases, and 17 bases lay between the germline ends. CDR3 length: 15 amino acids. CDR1 SGHNT and CDR2 YYREEE come from the germline V gene (reference sequence).

The CDR3 DNA reads as TGTGCCACCGTGGACAGGGGGCGCAAAGAGACCCAGTACTTC. Encoded protein: CATVDRGRKETQYF. The gene calls are TRBV28 and TRBJ2-5; 11 bases agree with TRBD1. The CDR3 is 14 residues long. The junction had 7 bases not matched to a gene; V was cut back by 10 bases and J by 3 bases. CDR1 is MDHEN and CDR2 is SYDVKM in the germline V gene.

The chain recombines TRBV11-2 with TRBJ2-5, with 8 bases lining up with TRBD2. The ends lost 5 bases at V and 0 bases at J; junction bases unmatched: 11. The germline CDR1 and CDR2 sequences are SGHAT and FQNNGV. This CDR3 region has 17 residues. In DNA form, the CDR3 reads TGTGCCAGCAGCCCAACGGGGGGGGTAGCGTACCAAGAGACCCAGTACTTC. Its protein product is CASSPTGGVAYQETQYF.

V usage is TRBV15 and J usage is TRBJ2-1; 8 bases agree with TRBD2. The CDR3 consists of 16 residues. V lost 2 bases to trimming and J lost 7 bases; unmatched junction nucleotides: 10. Germline V CDR1 and CDR2: LNHNV, YYDKDF (reference sequence). The CDR3 DNA reads TGTGCCACCAGCAGACCGGGGCGGGGGGACTCAAATGAGCAGTTCTTC. Protein: CATSRPGRGDSNEQFF.

The V call is TRBV6-5, the J call TRBJ2-5, with D tentatively TRBD1 (5 bases). The CDR3 has 13 residues. V lost 6 bases to trimming and J lost 2 bases, with 10 bases between them. Germline CDR1 is MNHEY and CDR2 is SVGAGI. DNA for the CDR3: TGTGCCAGCAGCCGACAGCCTCAAGAGACCCAGTACTTC. Translating gives CASSRQPQETQYF.

This chain connects TRBV7-6 to TRBJ2-5, with 8 bases aligning to TRBD2. V lost 5 bases and J lost 2; bases outside the gene matches: 4. The germline CDR1 and CDR2 sequences are SGHVS and FNYEAQ. This CDR3 is built from 14 residues. This chain's CDR3 is CASSLSGEQETQYF. The CDR3 DNA is TGTGCCAGCAGCCTTAGCGGGGAACAAGAGACCCAGTACTTC.

The CDR3 region has the DNA TGTGCCCAGGGCCTGGGACAGGGTTGGCCCCAGCATTTT. Protein: CAQGLGQGWPQHF. V and J are TRBV19 and TRBJ1-5, with TRBD1 matching 9 bases. The CDR3 sequence is 13 residues long. The V and J ends lost 11 bases and 9 bases, in that order; junction bases with no gene match: 11. CDR1 and CDR2 from the germline V gene are LNHDA and SQIVND (reference sequence).

The CDR3 DNA sequence: TGTGCCAGCAGGCTCCCCGGGACAGGGTGGGAGACCCAGTACTTC. It translates to CASRLPGTGWETQYF. The chain has TRBV28 and TRBJ2-5, with TRBD1 identical over 9 bases. Germline-derived CDR1 and CDR2 are MDHEN and SYDVKM. The V segment lost 6 bases and the J segment 5 bases; nucleotides outside the gene matches: 10. This CDR3 spans 15 amino acids.

This chain connects TRBV11-2 to TRBJ1-5, with D uncertain. Germline assignment: CDR1 SGHAT and CDR2 FQNNGV. Trimming took 4 bases from V and 1 from J, leaving 5 bases between them. This CDR3 comprises 13 residues. The DNA for the CDR3 is TGTGCCAGCAGCTCCGTCAGCAATCAGCCCCAGCATTTT. Residues: CASSSVSNQPQHF.

The V gene is TRBV4-1, the J gene TRBJ2-1, with TRBD2 identical over 8 bases. The J segment lost 9 bases and the V segment lost 6 bases, leaving 10 bases of the junction unmatched. CDR1 is MGHRA, CDR2 YSYEKL, per germline. This CDR3 is built from 14 residues. The DNA for the CDR3 is TGCGCCAGCAGACCGGCGGGGGGCGTTGGTGAGCAGTTCTTC. It is translated as CASRPAGGVGEQFF.